This T cell receptor beta chain was sequenced for a study of shared clonotypes between healthy human individuals. Study background: A couple of women and a few men aged 18 to 49 made up the donors.

Only in-frame clones appear in the TCRdb table, and some are missing; sequencing was by immunoSEQ multiplex PCR. The profile shows more than 1,200,000 clones, around 98.5% of them singletons. The germline V gene encodes CDR1 SGHTA and CDR2 FQGTGA. There are 14 residues in the CDR3. The ends lost 5 bases at V and 8 bases at J; junction bases unmatched: 6. On this clone itself: Its antigen is unknown.

Study-wide results and limits: The four-donor shared clonotypes exceeded non-shared clonotypes in generation probability, with non-shared ones scoring lower. Four donors held approximately 4.5% of naive CD4 clonotypes in common.

Material: naive CD4+ T cells sorted from blood. As for subset: CD45RA+ positively selected. The sequence was obtained from a man younger than 45 in good health. The gene calls are TRBV7-3 and TRBJ2-3; 11 bases fit TRBD1. The CDR3 loop is CASSMDRGRVTQYF. The DNA of the CDR3 is TGTGCCAGCAGCATGGACAGGGGGCGGGTTACGCAGTATTTT. Complete variable domain (other parts from reference TRBV7-3 and TRBJ2-3): GAGVSQTPSNKVTEKGKYVELRCDPISGHTALYWYRQSLGQGPEFLIYFQGTGAADDSGLPNDRFFAVRPEGSVSTLKIQRTERGDSAVYLCASSMDRGRVTQYFGPGTRLTVL.